What follows are 21 T cell receptor beta chains derived from one specimen sequenced in a study of monozygotic twins with inflammatory bowel disease. TCRdb re-called the 5' RACE reads and catalogs CDR3 proteins one per entry, DNA excluded. This table lists around 220,000 distinct CDR3 sequences. The sample taken for sequencing was blood. These receptors originate from a human donor with ulcerative colitis or Crohn's disease, or a healthy co-twin of an affected twin (not recorded which).

The chain is built from TRBV28 and TRBJ2-7. CDR1 and CDR2 (germline): MDHEN, SYDVKM. The length of the CDR3 is 13 residues. The CDR3 is CASSLNQPHEQYF.

This chain uses TRBV7-2 with TRBJ2-1; the TCRdb call, TRBD2, lacks DNA for checking. CDR3 length: 15 residues. CDR1 is SGHTA and CDR2 is FQGNSA in the germline V gene. CDR3 sequence: CASSLGLAINNEQFF.

This sequence joins TRBV7-2 and TRBJ2-7. The CDR3 totals 15 residues. Germline values: CDR1 SGHTA, CDR2 FQGNSA. This CDR3 reads CASSPRRQLSYEQYF.

This chain links TRBV7-3 with TRBJ2-1; TCRdb names TRBD1, which stays unverified in the absence of DNA. CDR1 and CDR2 from the germline V gene are SGHTA and FQGTGA. The CDR3 has 15 amino acids. CDR3 in amino acids: CASSLHREVGNEQFF.

The V and J genes are TRBV9 and TRBJ1-1; the D call from TCRdb, TRBD1, cannot be confirmed without DNA. The germline CDR1 and CDR2 sequences are SGDLS and YYNGEE. This CDR3 comprises 15 residues. The CDR3 spells CASSASGQGNTEAFF.

V is TRBV19 and J is TRBJ2-6. The CDR3 totals 15 residues. The germline gives CDR1 LNHDA, CDR2 SQIVND (reference sequence). CDR3: CASSQFFSGANVLTF.

This chain uses TRBV5-6 with TRBJ2-3. The CDR3 covers 12 residues. Germline V CDR1 and CDR2: SGHDT, YYEEEE. CDR3 loop: CASSTFTDTQYF.

The V call is TRBV5-1, the J call TRBJ1-5. The CDR3 consists of 15 residues. The germline gives CDR1 SGHRS, CDR2 YFSETQ. The CDR3 sequence is CASSLDPVGGQPQHF.

V and J are TRBV3-1 and TRBJ2-3; there is no DNA to check the TCRdb D call of TRBD2. The CDR3 totals 18 residues. Germline V lookup: CDR1 LGHDT, CDR2 YNNKEL (reference sequence). The CDR3 loop reads CASSQRLAGGTSTDTQYF.

This chain connects TRBV20-1 to TRBJ2-7; TCRdb picks TRBD2, but there is no DNA to check that call. The germline CDR1 and CDR2 sequences are DFQATT and SNEGSKA (reference sequence). The CDR3 is 14 residues long. The chain's CDR3 is CSAPGSGGGGEQYF.

The chain recombines TRBV5-1 with TRBJ2-1. Germline V gene lookup returns CDR1 SGHRS and CDR2 YFSETQ. The CDR3 totals 16 residues. The chain's CDR3 is CASSHRWHSSYNEQFF.

The CDR3 loop reads CAIRGSANEKLFF. This chain connects TRBV10-3 to TRBJ1-4. Germline CDR1 and CDR2: ENHRY and SYGVKD. CDR3 length: 13 residues.

V gene TRBV12-3 or TRBV12-4 combines with J gene TRBJ2-5; TCRdb lists TRBD1, though no DNA is available to test this call. The CDR3 totals 16 residues. The CDR3 here is CASSLLLKSAPEAQYF.

The rearrangement joins TRBV30 to TRBJ2-1; checking the TCRdb D call of TRBD1 is not possible without DNA. CDR3 length: 12 residues. The germline CDR1 and CDR2 sequences are GTSNPN and SVGIG (reference sequence). The CDR3 sequence: CAWSVEGGGEFF.

The genes are TRBV7-9 and TRBJ1-4; TCRdb proposes TRBD1, but this gene call is untestable without DNA. The CDR3 consists of 14 residues. The germline V gene has CDR1 SEHNR and CDR2 FQNEAQ (reference sequence). CDR3 sequence: CASSRRSGAEKLFF.

The chain combines TRBV5-1 with TRBJ2-7; TCRdb's D gene call, TRBD2, goes unchecked for lack of DNA. Germline CDR1 SGHRS, CDR2 YFSETQ. The CDR3 covers 19 residues. This chain's CDR3 is CASSLGLAGITNPTYEQYF.

This chain uses TRBV5-4 with TRBJ2-2; TCRdb designates TRBD2, a call that cannot be tested without DNA. Per germline, CDR1 SGHNT and CDR2 YYREEE (reference sequence). CDR3 length: 16 residues. The CDR3 sequence is CASSPYRGTSAGELFF.

The CDR3 loop is CASSFVQPEDEQFF. The chain couples TRBV7-2 to TRBJ2-1. Germline V gene sequence: CDR1 SGHTA, CDR2 FQGNSA. This CDR3 has 14 amino acids.

The chain is built from TRBV28 and TRBJ1-2; TCRdb returns TRBD1, unconfirmable since there is no DNA. The germline gives CDR1 MDHEN, CDR2 SYDVKM. The CDR3 extends over 15 amino acids. CDR3 protein: CASSLASWGNYGYTF.

V usage is TRBV5-1 and J usage is TRBJ1-1. The CDR3 loop spans 14 amino acids. Germline V gene lookup returns CDR1 SGHRS and CDR2 YFSETQ. CDR3: CASSRDAGNTEAFF.

The V gene is TRBV7-3, the J gene TRBJ2-1; the TRBD1 assignment by TCRdb is unverifiable without DNA. The CDR3 has 15 residues. Per germline, CDR1 SGHTA and CDR2 FQGTGA. CDR3: CASSSIAGARNEQFF.